This T cell receptor (beta chain) appears in the sequencing data of a study of blood T cell repertoires in COVID-19. Looking at the study overall: Samples representing acute and convalescent COVID-19 were sourced from the United States, Italy and Spain. Sources were T cells, B-cell-depleted T cells, or PBMCs; the material itself was cDNA or gDNA.

The CDR3 consists of 16 residues. Per germline, CDR1 LNHNV and CDR2 YYDKDF (reference sequence). The V and J ends lost 5 bases and 7 bases, in that order; junction bases with no gene match: 11. Source study methods: Reference gene primer amplification in the assay estimated nucleated cell counts. TCRdb's copy holds only in-frame clones and misses some; the assay was immunoSEQ multiplex PCR. The V and J calls and clone size were taken over from that table, and D and trimming were inferred from the DNA. The repertoire consists of more than 150,000 clones, with around 80% occurring once and the leading ten covering roughly an eighth.

This receptor was taken from a man between 25 and 39 years old with active or convalescent COVID-19. This sequence joins TRBV15 and TRBJ1-6; 7 positions match TRBD1. The sample was peripheral blood. The CDR3 sequence is CATSEEGAGPNSPLHF. The CDR3 bases are TGTGCCACCAGCGAAGAGGGGGCAGGCCCAAATTCACCCCTCCACTTT.